This T cell receptor beta chain was obtained from a study (dated by TCRdb to 2016 to 2017). CDR3 length: 14 amino acids, cysteine to phenylalanine. Just CDR3 DNA is preserved here, 42 bases in frame from base 1. The CDR1 and CDR2 encoded by the germline V gene (reference sequence) are DFQATT and SNEGSKA. V is trimmed back by 4 bases and J by 2 bases, and the junction contains 6 bases that no gene match accounts for. Receptor amplification or capture employed RT-PCR. This sample was sequenced with an Illumina MiSeq. TCRdb ran its own pipeline on the public reads, namely fastp trimming at Q25 and MiXCR clone calling, and kept in-frame beta chains. Entries that share a CDR3 protein sequence are merged under the most common genes and DNA. Across this sample there are almost 700,000 distinct CDR3 sequences, with over 12% seen only once. The top ten hold about 3.9% of the sample. This clonotype appeared a few times. Its antigen is unknown. No per-base quality is available; no much larger clone lies one base away.

The receptor chain draws on TRBV20-1 and TRBJ2-3; 7 central bases correspond to TRBD1. Sequenced input: memory CD4+ T cells from blood. This receptor was identified in a female donor in good health, serving as a healthy control. The CDR3 region has the sequence CSANRDSYTDTQYF. The nucleotide sequence is given as TGCAGTGCTAACCGGGACAGCTACACAGATACGCAGTATTTT.